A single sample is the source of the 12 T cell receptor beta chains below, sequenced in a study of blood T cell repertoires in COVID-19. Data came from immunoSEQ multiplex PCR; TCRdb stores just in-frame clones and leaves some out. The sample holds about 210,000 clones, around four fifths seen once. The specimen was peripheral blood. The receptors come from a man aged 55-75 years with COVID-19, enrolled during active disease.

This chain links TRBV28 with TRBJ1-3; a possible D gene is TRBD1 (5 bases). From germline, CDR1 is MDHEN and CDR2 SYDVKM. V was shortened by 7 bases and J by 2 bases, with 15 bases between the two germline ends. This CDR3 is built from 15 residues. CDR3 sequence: CASTPSGTTGNTIYF. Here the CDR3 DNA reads TGTGCCAGCACCCCTTCCGGGACTACTGGAAACACCATATATTTT.

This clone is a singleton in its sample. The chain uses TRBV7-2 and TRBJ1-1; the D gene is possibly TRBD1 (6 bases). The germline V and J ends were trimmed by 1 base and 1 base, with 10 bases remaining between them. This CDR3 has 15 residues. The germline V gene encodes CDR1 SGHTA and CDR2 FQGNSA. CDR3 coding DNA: TGTGCCAGCAGCTTAGTCGTGGGGGCGAACACTGAAGCTTTCTTT. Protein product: CASSLVVGANTEAFF.

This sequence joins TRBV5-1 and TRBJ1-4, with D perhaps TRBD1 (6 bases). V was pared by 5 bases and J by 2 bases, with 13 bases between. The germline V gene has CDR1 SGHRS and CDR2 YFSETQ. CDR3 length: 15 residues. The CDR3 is CASSQQGITNEKLFF. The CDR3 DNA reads TGCGCCAGCAGTCAACAGGGTATTACTAATGAAAAACTGTTTTTT. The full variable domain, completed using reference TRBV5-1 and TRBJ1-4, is KAGVTQTPRYLIKTRGQQVTLSCSPISGHRSVSWYQQTPGQGLQFLFEYFSETQRNKGNFPGRFSGRQFSNSRSEMNVSTLELGDSALYLCASSQQGITNEKLFFGSGTQLSVL.

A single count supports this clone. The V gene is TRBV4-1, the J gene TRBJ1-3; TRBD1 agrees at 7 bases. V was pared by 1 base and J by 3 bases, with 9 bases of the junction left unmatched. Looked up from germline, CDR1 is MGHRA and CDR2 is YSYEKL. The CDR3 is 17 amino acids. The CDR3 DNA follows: TGCGCCAGCAGCCAAGCTATGCCAGGGGGTAGTGGAAACACCATATATTTT. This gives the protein CASSQAMPGGSGNTIYF.

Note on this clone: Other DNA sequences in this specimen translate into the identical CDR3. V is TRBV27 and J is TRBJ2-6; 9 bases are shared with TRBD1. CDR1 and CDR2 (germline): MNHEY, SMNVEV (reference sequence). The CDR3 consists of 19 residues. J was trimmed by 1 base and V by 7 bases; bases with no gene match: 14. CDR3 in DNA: TGTGCCAGCAAAACTCTCCGTCTGGGACAGGGTTCTGGGGCCAACGTCCTGACTTTC. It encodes CASKTLRLGQGSGANVLTF.

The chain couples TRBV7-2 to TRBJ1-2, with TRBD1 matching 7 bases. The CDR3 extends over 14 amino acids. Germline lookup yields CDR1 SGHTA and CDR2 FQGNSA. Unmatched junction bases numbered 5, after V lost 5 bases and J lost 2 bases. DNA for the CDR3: TGTGCCAGCAGCCGGGACAGCTTCAACTATGGCTACACCTTC. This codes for CASSRDSFNYGYTF.

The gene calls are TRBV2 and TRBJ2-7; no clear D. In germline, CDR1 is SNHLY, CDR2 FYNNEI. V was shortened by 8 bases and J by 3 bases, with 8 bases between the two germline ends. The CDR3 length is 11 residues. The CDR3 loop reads CASASHYEQYF. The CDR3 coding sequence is TGTGCCAGCGCGAGCCACTACGAGCAGTACTTC.

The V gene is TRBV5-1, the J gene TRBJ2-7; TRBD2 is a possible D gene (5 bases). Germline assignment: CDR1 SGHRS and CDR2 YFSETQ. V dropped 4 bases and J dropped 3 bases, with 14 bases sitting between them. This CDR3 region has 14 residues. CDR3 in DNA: TGCGCCAGCAGCGCGTCCGGGGTTGTCTACGAGCAGTACTTC. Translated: CASSASGVVYEQYF.

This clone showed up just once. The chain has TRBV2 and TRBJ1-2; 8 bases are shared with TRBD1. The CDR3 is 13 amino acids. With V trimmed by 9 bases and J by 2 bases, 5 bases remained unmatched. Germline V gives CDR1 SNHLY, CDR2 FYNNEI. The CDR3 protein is CARDRVGNYGYTF. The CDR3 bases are TGTGCCAGGGACAGGGTGGGAAACTATGGCTACACCTTC.

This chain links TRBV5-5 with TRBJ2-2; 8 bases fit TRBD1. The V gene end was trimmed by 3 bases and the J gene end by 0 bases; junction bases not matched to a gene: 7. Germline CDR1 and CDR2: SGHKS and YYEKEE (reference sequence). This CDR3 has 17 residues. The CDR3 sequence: CASSSRGQEANTGELFF. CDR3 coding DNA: TGTGCCAGCAGCTCGAGGGGACAGGAGGCGAACACCGGGGAGCTGTTTTTT.

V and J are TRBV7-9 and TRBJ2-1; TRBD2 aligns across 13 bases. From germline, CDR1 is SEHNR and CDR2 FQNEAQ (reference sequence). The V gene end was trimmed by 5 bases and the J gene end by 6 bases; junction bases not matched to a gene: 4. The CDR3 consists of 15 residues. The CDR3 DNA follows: TGTGCCAGCAGCGTGGGACTAGCGGGAACCAATGAGCAGTTCTTC. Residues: CASSVGLAGTNEQFF.

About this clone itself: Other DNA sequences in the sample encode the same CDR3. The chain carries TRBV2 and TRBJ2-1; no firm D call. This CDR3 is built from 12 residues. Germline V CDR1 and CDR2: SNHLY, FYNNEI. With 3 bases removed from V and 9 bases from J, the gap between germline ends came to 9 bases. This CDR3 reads CASSDPPGEQFF. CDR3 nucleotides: TGTGCCAGCAGTGATCCGCCGGGTGAGCAGTTCTTC. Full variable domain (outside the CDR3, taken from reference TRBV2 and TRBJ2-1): EPEVTQTPSHQVTQMGQEVILRCVPISNHLYFYWYRQILGQKVEFLVSFYNNEISEKSEIFDDQFSVERPDGSNFTLKIRSTKLEDSAMYFCASSDPPGEQFFGPGTRLTVL.